This T cell receptor (beta chain) is drawn from a study of blood T cell repertoires in COVID-19. Whole-study context: In each case, the material was cDNA or gDNA derived from T cells, B-cell-depleted T cells, or PBMCs.

Cohort placement rested on clinical history that participants reported themselves. Recovered participants had two consecutive negative NP/OP PCR tests, healthcare professional clearance, or symptom resolution. In the authors' workflow: Amplified reference gene primers provided the basis for estimating nucleated cell counts. Assay: immunoSEQ multiplex PCR; the TCRdb copy retains only in-frame clones and omits some. That table supplies the V and J calls and clone size; D and trimming were determined from the DNA. The repertoire consists of roughly 450,000 clones, with roughly 91% occurring once and the leading ten covering about 0.6%. Germline assignment: CDR1 LGHDT and CDR2 YNNKEL (reference sequence). With 1 base removed from V and 2 bases from J, the gap between germline ends came to 9 bases. The CDR3 totals 14 residues.

The receptor was derived from a man between 18 and 35 years old who had recovered from COVID-19. V usage is TRBV3-1 (or the pseudogene TRBV3-2) and J usage is TRBJ2-7; D is ambiguous. Sample: PBMCs or T cells enriched from blood (not recorded which). CDR3 amino acids: CASSQVPVTYEQYF. CDR3 nucleotide sequence: TGTGCCAGCAGCCAAGTTCCAGTTACCTACGAGCAGTACTTC.